The 7 T cell receptor beta chains listed next were all sequenced from one sample in a study of blood T cell repertoires in COVID-19. Some clones are missing from TCRdb's copy, which holds only in-frame ones; the method was immunoSEQ multiplex PCR. The table shows 45,000 to 60,000 clones, with about four fifths occurring only once. Sequenced: peripheral blood. These receptors were taken from a man aged 45-60 years with acute or convalescent COVID-19.

The chain joins TRBV6-5 to TRBJ1-2; D is possibly TRBD1 (6 bases). CDR3 length: 14 amino acids. Per germline, CDR1 MNHEY and CDR2 SVGAGI. With 8 bases removed from V and 3 bases from J, the gap between germline ends came to 16 bases. The CDR3 nucleotides are TGTGCCAGCCGCGCACAGGGTATTGACTATGGCTACACCTTC. The encoded protein is CASRAQGIDYGYTF.

The chain is built from TRBV5-1 and TRBJ2-1; a possible D gene is TRBD2 (6 bases). The CDR3 contains 15 residues. The V and J ends lost 1 base and 5 bases respectively, with 13 bases between them. In germline, CDR1 is SGHRS, CDR2 YFSETQ. CDR3 in amino acids: CASSLPTDYNNEQFF. CDR3 nucleotides: TGCGCCAGCAGCTTGCCCACGGACTACAACAATGAGCAGTTCTTC. Full variable domain (rest looked up from reference TRBV5-1 and TRBJ2-1): KAGVTQTPRYLIKTRGQQVTLSCSPISGHRSVSWYQQTPGQGLQFLFEYFSETQRNKGNFPGRFSGRQFSNSRSEMNVSTLELGDSALYLCASSLPTDYNNEQFFGPGTRLTVL.

The chain employs TRBV5-8 and TRBJ1-6; TRBD1 aligns across 7 bases. The CDR3 runs to 18 residues. The ends lost 3 bases at V and 6 bases at J; junction bases unmatched: 15. Germline lookup yields CDR1 SGHTS and CDR2 YDEGEE. The CDR3 reads CASSYSRGSQDLNSPLHF. The CDR3 DNA follows: TGTGCCAGCAGCTATTCCAGGGGGAGTCAGGATCTTAATTCACCCCTCCACTTT.

The chain couples TRBV2 to TRBJ1-1; D ambiguous. Germline values: CDR1 SNHLY, CDR2 FYNNEI. Trimming left V 8 bases short and J 0 bases short, with 10 bases between. The CDR3 runs to 13 residues. The CDR3 coding sequence is TGTGCCAGCTCGGTCGGGATGAACACTGAAGCTTTCTTT. Its translation: CASSVGMNTEAFF.

The chain combines TRBV5-1 with TRBJ2-1; 9 nucleotides line up with TRBD2. V dropped 6 bases and J dropped 6; count of bases not matched to a gene: 10. This CDR3 comprises 15 residues. Germline V gene lookup returns CDR1 SGHRS and CDR2 YFSETQ. Written as DNA, the CDR3 is TGCGCCAGCACCGACTTAGCGGGAGTAAGCAATGAGCAGTTCTTC. Translated, it gives CASTDLAGVSNEQFF.

The rearrangement joins TRBV15 to TRBJ2-5; D possibly corresponds to TRBD2 (6 bases). This CDR3 has 14 residues. V was clipped by 5 bases and J by 2 bases, with 12 bases between them. Germline loops: CDR1 LNHNV, CDR2 YYDKDF (reference sequence). As DNA, the CDR3 is TGTGCCACCAGCCCCGGGAGTGCACAAGAGACCCAGTACTTC. Encoded protein: CATSPGSAQETQYF.

As regards this clone: This sample includes further DNA sequences coding for the same CDR3. The V call is TRBV19, the J call TRBJ1-6; 7 bases align to TRBD1. The CDR3 runs 14 residues. Germline-derived CDR1 and CDR2 are LNHDA and SQIVND (reference sequence). V lost 6 bases and J lost 7; bases outside the gene matches: 6. The chain's CDR3 is CASRTTGSNSPLHF. The CDR3 DNA is TGTGCCAGTAGGACGACAGGGTCAAATTCACCCCTCCACTTT.